The 32 T cell receptor beta chains below come from one sample, sequenced in a study of blood T cell repertoires in COVID-19. The assay was immunoSEQ multiplex PCR, and TCRdb's table has in-frame clones only and misses some. The sample yields about 98,000 clones, roughly four fifths seen once. Sequencing was done on a sample of peripheral blood. The receptors were sampled from a man in his forties with active or convalescent COVID-19.

The genes are TRBV19 and TRBJ1-5; the match to TRBD1 covers 9 bases. The germline V gene encodes CDR1 LNHDA and CDR2 SQIVND (reference sequence). V lost 4 bases to trimming and J lost 2 bases; unmatched junction nucleotides: 6. The CDR3 consists of 16 residues. CDR3 amino acids: CASSKTGGLGNQPQHF. DNA of the CDR3: TGTGCCAGTAGTAAGACAGGGGGATTGGGCAATCAGCCCCAGCATTTT.

This clone was detected only once. Written as DNA, the CDR3 is TGTGCCAGCAGTTACTCCGGCGGTAACTACGAGCAGTACTTC. Its protein product is CASSYSGGNYEQYF. This chain links TRBV6-5 with TRBJ2-7; D not certain. Germline V CDR1 and CDR2: MNHEY, SVGAGI. The CDR3 is 14 amino acids. V was clipped by 0 bases and J by 3 bases, with 9 bases between them.

This clone was seen once. The rearrangement links TRBV12-5 to TRBJ1-1, with D possibly TRBD1 on 6 matching bases. In germline, CDR1 is LGHNT, CDR2 FRNRAP. This CDR3 contains 14 residues. V was trimmed by 2 bases and J by 0 bases, leaving 7 bases between them. The CDR3 sequence is CASGLTGLNTEAFF. DNA of the CDR3: TGTGCTAGTGGTTTGACAGGGTTGAACACTGAAGCTTTCTTT.

The rearrangement uses TRBV7-6 and TRBJ2-3; possible D gene TRBD2, 6 bases. The V end lost 4 bases, the J end lost 0 bases, and 20 bases lay between the germline ends. Germline V gene data show CDR1 as SGHVS and CDR2 as FNYEAQ. The CDR3 consists of 18 residues. This chain's CDR3 is CASSSGVGRGGSTDTQYF. CDR3 in DNA: TGTGCCAGCAGCTCCGGGGTGGGGCGGGGAGGTAGCACAGATACGCAGTATTTT. Full variable domain (rest looked up from reference TRBV7-6 and TRBJ2-3): GAGVSQSPRYKVTKRGQDVALRCDPISGHVSLYWYRQALGQGPEFLTYFNYEAQQDKSGLPNDRFSAERPEGSISTLTIQRTEQRDSAMYRCASSSGVGRGGSTDTQYFGPGTRLTVL.

J is TRBJ2-2 and V is TRBV29-1; TRBD1 aligns across 11 bases. V lost 7 bases to trimming and J lost 2 bases; unmatched junction nucleotides: 3. The CDR3 contains 14 residues. Germline CDR1 SQVTM, CDR2 ANQGSEA. CDR3: CSGGQGANTGELFF. The CDR3 DNA follows: TGCAGCGGCGGACAGGGGGCCAACACCGGGGAGCTGTTTTTT.

The chain is built from TRBV3-1 (or the pseudogene TRBV3-2) and TRBJ2-7; 7 bases map to TRBD1. Trimming removed 4 bases from V and 6 bases from J; junction bases left unmatched: 3. The CDR3 loop spans 12 amino acids. CDR1 LGHDT and CDR2 YNNKEL come from the germline V gene (reference sequence). The CDR3 sequence: CASSRQGVEQYF. CDR3 coding DNA: TGTGCCAGCAGCCGCCAGGGGGTCGAGCAGTACTTC.

This sequence joins TRBV6-5 and TRBJ1-1, with a weak D call TRBD1 (6 bases). The CDR3 contains 13 residues. The V gene's germline CDR1 is MNHEY and CDR2 SVGAGI. V lost 2 bases and J 6 bases, leaving 10 bases between the germline ends. The CDR3 nucleotides read TGTGCCAGCAGTTACCAGGGGTCGGCTGAAGCTTTCTTT. Translating it yields CASSYQGSAEAFF.

V and J are TRBV6-5 and TRBJ2-3; tentatively, D is TRBD2 (6 bases). Between the trimmed V and J ends, which lost 6 bases and 2 bases, there was a span of 15 bases. The CDR3 is 15 residues long. Per the germline V gene, CDR1 is MNHEY and CDR2 is SVGAGI. The CDR3 loop reads CASSARGSNTDTQYF. CDR3 in DNA: TGTGCCAGCAGCGCCCGGGGGAGCAACACAGATACGCAGTATTTT.

The rearrangement joins TRBV4-1 to TRBJ1-1; 9 positions match TRBD1. The junction had 6 bases not matched to a gene; V was cut back by 0 bases and J by 10 bases. Germline V gene data show CDR1 as MGHRA and CDR2 as YSYEKL. The CDR3 covers 14 residues. In nucleotides, the CDR3 is TGCGCCAGCAGCCAAGAGCATGGACAGGGGTTAGCTTTCTTT. Protein: CASSQEHGQGLAFF.

This chain uses TRBV29-1 with TRBJ1-1; 8 bases are a match to TRBD1. The CDR3 is 12 amino acids. The junction had 8 bases not matched to a gene; V was cut back by 7 bases and J by 7 bases. CDR1 SQVTM and CDR2 ANQGSEA come from the germline V gene. CDR3 DNA: TGCAGCGCGAGACAGGGGCATATTGAAGCTTTCTTT. It yields the protein CSARQGHIEAFF.

This chain joins TRBV11-2 and TRBJ1-2, with D possibly matching TRBD1 (5 bases). The V gene lost 5 bases and the J gene lost 4 bases, with 11 bases spanning the gap. The V gene's germline CDR1 is SGHAT and CDR2 FQNNGV. CDR3 length: 13 amino acids. This CDR3 reads CASSPPRAYGYTF. The CDR3 DNA follows: TGTGCCAGCAGCCCACCCAGGGCCTATGGCTACACCTTC.

This clone came up once. The J gene is TRBJ2-3, the V gene TRBV6-2 or TRBV6-3, with TRBD1 as a possible D gene (6 bases). Trimming took 4 bases from V and 1 from J, leaving 12 bases between them. The CDR3 totals 15 residues. Germline CDR1 reads MNHEY; CDR2 reads SVGEGT. CDR3 DNA sequence: TGTGCCAGCAGTTTACAGGGTTTGGGCACAGATACGCAGTATTTT. This sequence encodes CASSLQGLGTDTQYF.

The chain combines TRBV24-1 with TRBJ2-3; TRBD2 aligns across 8 bases. The germline CDR1 and CDR2 sequences are KGHDR and SFDVKD. The CDR3 covers 14 residues. With 5 bases clipped from V and 2 bases from J, the junction kept 2 bases outside the gene matches. CDR3 bases: TGTGCCACCAGTGGAGCGGGGGACACAGATACGCAGTATTTT. It translates to CATSGAGDTDTQYF.

This rearrangement joins TRBV6-5 to TRBJ2-2; D is ambiguous. Trimming removed 7 bases at V and 5 bases at J, with 11 bases between. Germline V gives CDR1 MNHEY, CDR2 SVGAGI. The CDR3 consists of 13 residues. The CDR3 region is CASTIAVTGELFF. CDR3 coding DNA: TGTGCCAGCACCATAGCAGTAACCGGGGAGCTGTTTTTT.

Of note for this clone: Compared with germline, one end of the junction differs, possibly owing to a read error. The gene calls are TRBV24-1 and TRBJ1-1, with D possibly TRBD1 on 6 matching bases. Germline V gene lookup returns CDR1 KGHDR and CDR2 SFDVKD. The CDR3 has 12 amino acids. Here the CDR3 reads CATSDLGADAFF. The CDR3 nucleotides read TGTGCCACCAGTGATCTGGGGGCTGACGCTTTCTTT.

V gene TRBV7-9 combines with J gene TRBJ2-5; 12 nucleotides match TRBD1. Germline trimming cut 5 bases from V and 4 bases from J; bases unmatched to any gene: 8. Germline V gene lookup returns CDR1 SEHNR and CDR2 FQNEAQ (reference sequence). The CDR3 has 16 residues. The CDR3 here is CASSVGQGARGETQYF. The CDR3 bases are TGTGCCAGCAGCGTGGGACAGGGGGCGAGAGGAGAGACCCAGTACTTC.

This clone was observed a few times. V is TRBV6-5 and J is TRBJ2-7; D is perhaps TRBD1 (5 bases). The CDR3 extends over 14 amino acids. Trimming shortened V by 2 bases and J by 0 bases, and 8 bases separated the two germline ends. CDR1 is MNHEY and CDR2 is SVGAGI in the germline V gene. In DNA, the CDR3 is TGTGCCAGCAGTTACCAGGGATCCTCCTACGAGCAGTACTTC. Amino acid sequence: CASSYQGSSYEQYF.

In its sample, this clone was seen once. This chain uses TRBV2 with TRBJ2-3; the match to TRBD1 covers 10 bases. V gave up 4 bases and J gave up 0 bases; unmatched junction bases: 7. CDR1 SNHLY and CDR2 FYNNEI come from the germline V gene. The CDR3 spans 17 residues. The CDR3 loop is CASSGGQGVRSTDTQYF. The CDR3 nucleotides are TGTGCCAGCAGTGGAGGACAGGGGGTTCGTAGCACAGATACGCAGTATTTT.

This clone occurred many times. This sequence joins TRBV5-1 and TRBJ1-5, with D maybe TRBD1 (6 bases). Germline-derived CDR1 and CDR2 are SGHRS and YFSETQ. The CDR3 has 18 residues. Trimming cost V 4 bases and J 4 bases, with 24 bases left between them. The DNA of the CDR3 is TGCGCCAGCAGCCGGGGCCCCACAGGGATCGGAGAAAATCAGCCCCAGCATTTT. It encodes CASSRGPTGIGENQPQHF. Full variable domain (missing parts from reference TRBV5-1 and TRBJ1-5): KAGVTQTPRYLIKTRGQQVTLSCSPISGHRSVSWYQQTPGQGLQFLFEYFSETQRNKGNFPGRFSGRQFSNSRSEMNVSTLELGDSALYLCASSRGPTGIGENQPQHFGDGTRLSIL.

The chain links TRBV7-9 to TRBJ2-5; D ambiguous. With 3 bases removed from V and 4 bases from J, the gap between germline ends came to 6 bases. Germline loops: CDR1 SEHNR, CDR2 FQNEAQ (reference sequence). The CDR3 is 12 amino acids. The CDR3 coding sequence is TGTGCCAGCAGCTTCCAGGCAGAGACCCAGTACTTC. It encodes CASSFQAETQYF.

CDR3 protein: CATSRGGSSRANVLTF. The CDR3 nucleotides are TGTGCCACCAGCAGAGGAGGCAGTTCGAGGGCCAACGTCCTGACTTTC. The rearrangement joins TRBV15 to TRBJ2-6; D is ambiguous. The CDR3 contains 16 residues. The germline CDR1 and CDR2 sequences are LNHNV and YYDKDF (reference sequence). Trimming stripped 1 base from V and 5 bases from J, with 12 bases between. The variable domain in full, completed from reference TRBV15 and TRBJ2-6, reads DAMVIQNPRYQVTQFGKPVTLSCSQTLNHNVMYWYQQKSSQAPKLLFHYYDKDFNNEADTPDNFQSRRPNTSFCFLDIRSPGLGDTAMYLCATSRGGSSRANVLTFGAGSRLTVL.

The CDR3 loop reads CASSLVMGGGTTYEQYF. The CDR3, as DNA: TGCGCCAGCAGCTTGGTGATGGGCGGGGGGACAACCTACGAGCAGTACTTC. The rearrangement uses TRBV5-1 and TRBJ2-7; 8 bases map to TRBD2. The CDR3 totals 17 residues. Germline V gene data show CDR1 as SGHRS and CDR2 as YFSETQ. The ends lost 0 bases at V and 2 bases at J; junction bases unmatched: 10.

This clone was counted a single time. J is TRBJ2-3 and V is TRBV7-6; TRBD1 might be the D (5 bases). V was pared by 5 bases and J by 0 bases, with 15 bases between. The CDR3 has 16 residues. Germline assignment: CDR1 SGHVS and CDR2 FNYEAQ. This CDR3 is CASSPQGQLSTDTQYF. In DNA form, the CDR3 reads TGTGCCAGCAGCCCGCAGGGCCAACTTAGCACAGATACGCAGTATTTT.

A few counts support this clone. The J gene is TRBJ2-1, the V gene TRBV12-3 or TRBV12-4; tentatively, D is TRBD2 (5 bases). This CDR3 has 12 amino acids. The ends were cut back, 7 bases at V and 10 bases at J, with 14 bases in the middle. The CDR3 coding sequence is TGTGCCAGCACCCTAGCACGAGGGGAGCAGTTCTTC. Amino acid sequence: CASTLARGEQFF.

The chain has TRBV12-5 and TRBJ1-5, with D unresolved. In germline, CDR1 is LGHNT, CDR2 FRNRAP. Trimming stripped 7 bases from V and 3 bases from J, with 16 bases between. The CDR3 has 15 amino acids. CDR3 protein: CASAPSGGINQPQHF. CDR3 sequence (DNA): TGTGCTAGTGCCCCCTCTGGAGGCATCAATCAGCCCCAGCATTTT.

V usage is TRBV6-6 and J usage is TRBJ2-2; 7 bases are a match to TRBD2. This CDR3 has 15 amino acids. V gave up 7 bases and J gave up 3 bases; unmatched junction bases: 8. CDR1 is MNHNY and CDR2 is SVGAGI in the germline V gene (reference sequence). The CDR3 protein is CASNPTREDTGELFF. The CDR3 DNA sequence: TGTGCCAGCAATCCGACCCGGGAGGACACCGGGGAGCTGTTTTTT.

The rearrangement uses TRBV4-3 and TRBJ2-2, with TRBD1 matching 7 bases. Germline V lookup: CDR1 LGHNA, CDR2 YSLEER. Trimming removed 1 base from V and 2 bases from J; junction bases left unmatched: 7. The CDR3 runs to 17 residues. CDR3 protein: CASSQVGEGGNTGELFF. CDR3 nucleotide sequence: TGCGCCAGCAGCCAAGTAGGGGAAGGGGGCAACACCGGGGAGCTGTTTTTT.

The chain has TRBV3-1 (or the pseudogene TRBV3-2) and TRBJ1-2; 8 nucleotides line up with TRBD1. Unmatched junction bases numbered 6, after V lost 2 bases and J lost 7 bases. This CDR3 is 14 amino acids long. From germline, CDR1 is LGHDT and CDR2 YNNKEL (reference sequence). CDR3 DNA sequence: TGTGCCAGCAGCCAAACCCAGGGGGCTGGTGGCTACACCTTC. This translates into CASSQTQGAGGYTF.

This chain connects TRBV11-2 to TRBJ2-1, with TRBD1 matching over 9 bases. This CDR3 is built from 17 residues. Germline assignment: CDR1 SGHAT and CDR2 FQNNGV. Trimming removed 5 bases from V and 1 base from J; junction bases left unmatched: 9. Written as DNA, the CDR3 is TGTGCCAGCAGCCCCCATCCCGGGACAGGGTCCTACAATGAGCAGTTCTTC. Residues: CASSPHPGTGSYNEQFF.

V and J are TRBV9 and TRBJ2-5; 7 nucleotides agree with TRBD1. Germline V gene lookup returns CDR1 SGDLS and CDR2 YYNGEE. This CDR3 has 15 amino acids. J was trimmed by 2 bases and V by 0 bases; bases with no gene match: 4. The CDR3 loop reads CASSVAVRGQETQYF. The CDR3 nucleotides read TGTGCCAGCAGCGTAGCCGTCAGGGGGCAAGAGACCCAGTACTTC. The whole variable domain, filled in from reference TRBV9 and TRBJ2-5, reads DSGVTQTPKHLITATGQRVTLRCSPRSGDLSVYWYQQSLDQGLQFLIQYYNGEERAKGNILERFSAQQFPDLHSELNLSSLELGDSALYFCASSVAVRGQETQYFGPGTRLLVL.

The chain has TRBV5-4 and TRBJ2-1; D gene uncertain. Germline V gives CDR1 SGHNT, CDR2 YYREEE (reference sequence). V shed 4 bases and J shed 3 bases, with 8 bases lying between them. This CDR3 comprises 13 residues. For the CDR3, the DNA is TGTGCCAGCAGCGGGCCAAACTACAATGAGCAGTTCTTC. Translated, it gives CASSGPNYNEQFF.

This clone was seen once. The J gene is TRBJ1-2, the V gene TRBV4-3, with D possibly matching TRBD1 (5 bases). Deletions cut 0 bases from V and 7 bases from J, with 15 bases between. Germline CDR1 reads LGHNA; CDR2 reads YSLEER. The CDR3 sequence is 15 residues long. The CDR3 sequence is CASSQDMGGVGGYTF. The CDR3 region has the DNA TGCGCCAGCAGCCAAGATATGGGAGGGGTAGGTGGCTACACCTTC.